This T cell receptor (beta chain) is drawn from a study of cytomegalovirus exposure and HLA in healthy donors. The PCR made use of 60 Vbeta and 13 Jbeta primers. Profiling relied on immunoSEQ multiplex PCR, and the TCRdb table lists in-frame clones only, not all of them. This sample's clone table lists about 70,000 clones. Comment on this clone: Its target is not known.

CDR3 length: 15 amino acids. Between the trimmed V and J ends, which lost 4 bases and 4 bases, there was a span of 14 bases. Germline values: CDR1 SGHTA, CDR2 FQGNSA. Study-wide findings and caveats: Associated with HLA alleles at 0.05 false discovery rate in a later analysis were 16,951 TCR beta sequences.

The specimen was PBMCs. The TCR sequence derives from a female donor in good health and CMV-seropositive. This rearrangement joins TRBV7-2 to TRBJ2-1; no firm D call. CDR3 bases: TGTGCCAGCAGCTCCGTAGCAGTAGAATACAATGAGCAGTTCTTC. This translates into CASSSVAVEYNEQFF.